The clone carrying this TCR beta chain has just one count. The table came from immunoSEQ multiplex PCR; TCRdb's copy has only in-frame clones and leaves some out. The table lists approximately 17,000 clones, around 80% of them singletons. These data originate in a study of T cells in localized non-small cell lung cancer. Germline V CDR1 and CDR2: MNHNS, SASEGT. Trimming stripped 7 bases from V and 8 bases from J, with 12 bases between. CDR3 length: 13 residues. This clonotype was obtained from a male donor at least 60 years old with stage I lung adenocarcinoma. This material consisted of peripheral blood, taken before any cancer treatment. The chain joins TRBV6-1 to TRBJ1-6, with D perhaps matching TRBD1 (5 bases). The CDR3 region has the DNA TGTGCCAGCAACTTCCCGGGGGATTCACCCCTCCACTTT. The encoded protein is CASNFPGDSPLHF.